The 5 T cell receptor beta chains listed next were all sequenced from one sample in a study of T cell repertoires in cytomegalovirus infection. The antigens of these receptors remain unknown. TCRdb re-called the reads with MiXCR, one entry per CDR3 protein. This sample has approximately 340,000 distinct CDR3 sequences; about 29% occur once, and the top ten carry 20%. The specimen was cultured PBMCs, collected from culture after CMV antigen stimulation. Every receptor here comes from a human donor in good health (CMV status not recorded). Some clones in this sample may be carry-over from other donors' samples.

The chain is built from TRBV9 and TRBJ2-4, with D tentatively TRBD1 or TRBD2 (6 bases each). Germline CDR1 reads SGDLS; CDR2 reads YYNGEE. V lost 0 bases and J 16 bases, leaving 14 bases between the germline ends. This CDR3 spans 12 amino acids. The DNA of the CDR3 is TGTGCCAGCAGCGTAGATGGGGGGCTCGTATACTTC. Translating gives CASSVDGGLVYF.

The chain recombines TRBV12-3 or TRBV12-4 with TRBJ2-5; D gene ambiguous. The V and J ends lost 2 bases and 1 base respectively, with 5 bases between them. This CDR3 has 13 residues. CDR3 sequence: CASSLNTQETQYF. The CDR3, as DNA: TGTGCCAGCAGTTTAAACACCCAAGAGACCCAGTACTTC.

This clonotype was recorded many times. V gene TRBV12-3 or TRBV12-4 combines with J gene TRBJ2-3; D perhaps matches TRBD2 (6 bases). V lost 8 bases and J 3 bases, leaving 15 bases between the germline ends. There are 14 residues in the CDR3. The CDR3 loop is CASGGALGTDTQYF. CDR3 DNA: TGTGCCAGCGGAGGGGCTCTGGGGACAGATACGCAGTATTTT.

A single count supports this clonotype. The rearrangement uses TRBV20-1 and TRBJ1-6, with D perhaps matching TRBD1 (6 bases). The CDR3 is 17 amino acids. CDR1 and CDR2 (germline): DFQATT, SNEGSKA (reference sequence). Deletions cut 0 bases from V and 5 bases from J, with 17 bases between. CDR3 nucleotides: TGCAGTGCTAGAGATCCTTCCAGGGGTAGCAATAATTCACCCCTCCACTTT. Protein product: CSARDPSRGSNNSPLHF.

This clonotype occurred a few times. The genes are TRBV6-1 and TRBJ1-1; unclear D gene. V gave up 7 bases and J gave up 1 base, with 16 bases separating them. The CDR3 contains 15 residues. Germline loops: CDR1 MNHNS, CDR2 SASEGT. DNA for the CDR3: TGTGCCAGCAATGGGTTAGGACTGACGAACACTGAAGCTTTCTTT. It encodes CASNGLGLTNTEAFF.